The TCR beta chain described here comes from a study of regulatory dendritic cells for organ transplantation. Libraries were prepared by immunoSEQ multiplex PCR; TCRdb keeps only in-frame clonotypes and omits some of them. The table includes around 30,000 clones, 60% to 80% detected once. This CDR3 comprises 15 residues. Germline V gene lookup returns CDR1 MNHEY and CDR2 SVGAGI. On this clone itself: The germline gene is not matched at one end of the junction; a read error may be the cause.

The source material was memory CD4+ T cells from blood. Subset defined: CD45RO+ memory T cells. The chain carries TRBV6-5 and TRBJ2-7, with D hard to call. The TCR originated in a human donor in good health. The CDR3 sequence: CASSYGRASSHEQYF. In DNA, the CDR3 is TGTGCCAGCAGTTACGGTAGGGCAAGCTCCCACGAGCAGTACTTC.